These 5 T cell receptor beta chains were sequenced from one sample in a study of blood T cell repertoires in COVID-19. Libraries were prepared by immunoSEQ multiplex PCR; TCRdb keeps only in-frame clonotypes and omits some of them. Here the sample spans some 110,000 clones, under 80% being singletons. Sequenced material: peripheral blood. The receptors were gathered from a man between 50 and 59 years old with acute or convalescent COVID-19.

The chain joins TRBV12-3 or TRBV12-4 to TRBJ1-2; D remains unclear. V lost 6 bases and J lost 8, with 7 bases in between. CDR3 length: 10 amino acids. The CDR3 loop is CASRGNGYTF. For the CDR3, the DNA is TGTGCCAGCAGGGGCAACGGCTACACCTTC.

This chain links TRBV3-1 (or the pseudogene TRBV3-2) with TRBJ2-7; D possibly corresponds to TRBD1 (6 bases). This CDR3 is built from 13 residues. Trimming stripped 4 bases from V and 10 bases from J, with 17 bases between. Germline V gene data show CDR1 as LGHDT and CDR2 as YNNKEL (reference sequence). DNA of the CDR3: TGTGCCAGCAGCCTCACCCGGGACACCAGTCAGTACTTC. This encodes CASSLTRDTSQYF.

The rearrangement joins TRBV11-2 to TRBJ2-1; 7 bases fit TRBD1. The CDR3 consists of 15 residues. From germline, CDR1 is SGHAT and CDR2 FQNNGV. V was pared by 3 bases and J by 8 bases, with 10 bases of the junction left unmatched. CDR3 nucleotide sequence: TGTGCCAGCAGCTTGTTCATAGGGGGCGGTTATGAGCAGTTCTTC. Its protein is CASSLFIGGGYEQFF.

The chain joins TRBV18 to TRBJ2-6; 8 bases agree with TRBD1. Germline V gives CDR1 KGHSH, CDR2 LQKENI. The CDR3 has 19 amino acids. The junction had 10 bases not matched to a gene; V was cut back by 1 base and J by 2 bases. The CDR3 sequence: CASSPRSGTGVPGANVLTF. CDR3 sequence (DNA): TGTGCCAGCTCACCACGTTCCGGGACAGGAGTTCCTGGGGCCAACGTCCTGACTTTC.

The chain carries TRBV28 and TRBJ2-1, with 7 bases identical to TRBD2. The CDR3 length is 14 residues. The V gene's germline CDR1 is MDHEN and CDR2 SYDVKM. Trimming at V came to 4 bases and at J to 5 bases, leaving 5 bases not matched to a gene. CDR3 residues: CASSYGGSNNEQFF. CDR3 in DNA: TGTGCCAGCAGTTATGGCGGGAGCAACAATGAGCAGTTCTTC.